The present entry profiles one TCR beta chain with its context. Its antigen is currently unknown. The CDR3 extends over 11 amino acids. CDR1 MNHEY and CDR2 SVGAGI come from the germline V gene. These data originate in a study of CXCR3-negative and CXCR3-positive naive CD8 T cells. The study, taken as a whole, reports: Greater hydrophobicity was found in TRB CDR3s of CXCR3-positive naive cells than of CXCR3-negative naive cells.

UMI labels and 5' RACE were used to prepare the TRB cDNA libraries. For each CDR3 protein, TCRdb gives one entry from its re-call of the 5' RACE reads, without DNA. The table lists 150,000 to 180,000 distinct CDR3 sequences, with 0.45% to 0.55% in the top ten. V and J are TRBV6-5 and TRBJ1-1. Sequencing was performed on naive CXCR3+ CD8+ T cells from blood. Indicated subset: CD45RO-CCR7+CD27+CD95- naive CD8+ T cells expressing CXCR3 (TNR3+). The TCR comes from a human donor in good health. Some clones in this sample may be carry-over from other donors' samples. The CDR3 spells CASSYGPEAFF.